These 32 T cell receptor beta chains originate from one sample sequenced in a study of OX40 agonist ivuxolimab in advanced cancers. Measured with immunoSEQ multiplex PCR; TCRdb has only the in-frame clones, and not every one. The repertoire holds about 40,000 clones, with 85% to 90% as singletons. The sample here was CD4+ or CD8+ T cells sorted from blood, taken in a trial of the OX40 agonist ivuxolimab. The receptors originated from an adult with an advanced solid tumor such as melanoma, head and neck, liver or kidney cancer.

This clone was counted once. The CDR3 nucleotides read TGTGCCAGCAGTTTAGGGACAGATAGCAATCAGCCCCAGCATTTT. This translates into CASSLGTDSNQPQHF. The chain recombines TRBV27 with TRBJ1-5; 7 positions agree with TRBD1. Trimming removed 2 bases from V and 0 bases from J; junction bases left unmatched: 1. The CDR3 runs to 15 residues. CDR1 MNHEY and CDR2 SMNVEV come from the germline V gene (reference sequence).

The chain employs TRBV27 and TRBJ1-2; no definite D call. There are 14 residues in the CDR3. Germline lookup yields CDR1 MNHEY and CDR2 SMNVEV (reference sequence). V was clipped by 4 bases and J by 2 bases, with 11 bases between them. The CDR3 spells CASSSFSLNYGYTF. CDR3 DNA: TGTGCCAGCAGTTCCTTTTCGTTAAACTATGGCTACACCTTC.

The DNA for the CDR3 is TGTGCCAGCAGGGGCAGGGGAACAGATACGCAGTATTTT. Protein: CASRGRGTDTQYF. The chain links TRBV2 to TRBJ2-3, with a tentative D call TRBD1 (6 bases). Trimming took 6 bases from V and 3 from J, leaving 10 bases between them. Germline CDR1 SNHLY, CDR2 FYNNEI. The CDR3 sequence is 13 residues long.

The chain is built from TRBV27 and TRBJ2-1; the D is unclear. This CDR3 contains 14 residues. CDR1 and CDR2 from the germline V gene are MNHEY and SMNVEV (reference sequence). Trimming stripped 5 bases from V and 6 bases from J, with 14 bases between. CDR3 in DNA: TGTGCCAGCAGTATCGGTCAAGAGGCCAATGAGCAGTTCTTC. Protein product: CASSIGQEANEQFF.

This chain joins TRBV27 and TRBJ2-3, with D uncertain. This CDR3 spans 10 amino acids. The V and J ends lost 6 bases and 4 bases respectively, with 2 bases between them. Germline V gene lookup returns CDR1 MNHEY and CDR2 SMNVEV (reference sequence). The CDR3 reads CASRSDTQYF. The CDR3 DNA reads as TGTGCCAGCAGGTCAGATACGCAGTATTTT.

This sequence joins TRBV27 and TRBJ1-1; D is ambiguous. V lost 2 bases and J 0 bases, leaving 4 bases between the germline ends. The CDR3 runs to 13 residues. CDR1 is MNHEY and CDR2 is SMNVEV in the germline V gene (reference sequence). The CDR3 region is CASSLEVNTEAFF. The CDR3, as DNA: TGTGCCAGCAGTTTAGAGGTGAACACTGAAGCTTTCTTT.

The count of this clone is one. The chain is built from TRBV6-4 and TRBJ2-3; 9 bases line up with TRBD2. The CDR3 spans 16 residues. From germline, CDR1 is MRHNA and CDR2 SNTAGT. The trim removed 3 bases at V and 2 bases at J, leaving 6 bases unmatched. The CDR3 reads CASSEEAGGPTDTQYF. CDR3 nucleotide sequence: TGTGCCAGCAGTGAGGAGGCGGGAGGGCCCACAGATACGCAGTATTTT.

The chain is built from TRBV5-6 and TRBJ1-1, with D possibly being TRBD1 (6 bases). CDR1 is SGHDT, CDR2 YYEEEE, per germline. CDR3 length: 14 residues. V was pared by 1 base and J by 3 bases, with 10 bases between. The CDR3: CASSLTGADTEAFF. The CDR3 coding sequence is TGTGCCAGCAGCTTGACGGGGGCTGACACTGAAGCTTTCTTT.

The rearrangement links TRBV15 to TRBJ1-1; TRBD1 agrees at 7 bases. With 4 bases clipped from V and 6 bases from J, the junction kept 11 bases outside the gene matches. The CDR3 length is 15 residues. Germline V gene lookup returns CDR1 LNHNV and CDR2 YYDKDF (reference sequence). The DNA of the CDR3 is TGTGCCACCAGCACTCAGACAGGGATTAACGCTGAAGCTTTCTTT. This encodes CATSTQTGINAEAFF.

The gene calls are TRBV12-5 and TRBJ1-5, with D uncertain. There are 11 residues in the CDR3. V lost 5 bases, J lost 7 bases, and 6 bases lay in between. Germline V gene lookup returns CDR1 LGHNT and CDR2 FRNRAP. CDR3 nucleotides: TGTGCTAGTGGTCTTCGACAGCCCCAGCATTTT. It is translated as CASGLRQPQHF.

Notes on this clone: At one of its ends the junction is not consistent with the germline gene, which may arise from a read error. V is TRBV19 and J is TRBJ2-7; D might be TRBD1 (6 bases). Germline lookup yields CDR1 LNHDA and CDR2 SQIVND (reference sequence). The CDR3 sequence is 14 residues long. The CDR3 loop is CASSIVPQGNEQYF. The CDR3 DNA follows: TGTGCCAGTAGCATAGTCCCTCAGGGGAACGAGCAGTACTTC.

The V call is TRBV6-1, the J call TRBJ2-3; 12 bases fit TRBD2. There are 15 residues in the CDR3. V shed 5 bases, J shed 4 bases, and the junction held 4 bases outside the gene matches. Germline CDR1 reads MNHNS; CDR2 reads SASEGT. CDR3 region: CASSLRTSGADTQYF. As DNA, the CDR3 is TGTGCCAGCAGTCTTAGGACTAGCGGGGCAGATACGCAGTATTTT.

The chain carries TRBV6-6 and TRBJ1-4; TRBD1 matches at 7 bases. The CDR3 contains 14 residues. The ends lost 6 bases at V and 4 bases at J; junction bases unmatched: 5. CDR1 MNHNY and CDR2 SVGAGI come from the germline V gene (reference sequence). For the CDR3, the DNA is TGTGCCAGCAGCCCCAGGGGGAGTAATGAAAAACTGTTTTTT. Protein sequence: CASSPRGSNEKLFF.

CDR3 protein: CASSLLPGSEAFF. As DNA, the CDR3 is TGTGCCAGCAGTTTACTCCCAGGTTCTGAAGCTTTCTTT. The chain uses TRBV27 and TRBJ1-1; D gene unclear. Trimming removed 2 bases at V and 6 bases at J, with 10 bases between. Germline V gene lookup returns CDR1 MNHEY and CDR2 SMNVEV (reference sequence). The CDR3 has 13 amino acids.

This rearrangement joins TRBV28 to TRBJ2-7; D is unresolved. The V end lost 7 bases, the J end lost 3 bases, and 7 bases lay between the germline ends. CDR3 length: 11 amino acids. The germline CDR1 and CDR2 sequences are MDHEN and SYDVKM. The CDR3 sequence: CASKDGYEQYF. In DNA form, the CDR3 reads TGTGCCAGCAAGGATGGCTACGAGCAGTACTTC.

The chain joins TRBV6-6 to TRBJ1-5; no definite D call. V lost 7 bases and J 3 bases, leaving 10 bases between the germline ends. Germline V gene data show CDR1 as MNHNY and CDR2 as SVGAGI (reference sequence). CDR3 length equals 13 residues. CDR3 amino acids: CASTPGLNQPQHF. The CDR3 nucleotides are TGTGCCAGCACCCCGGGCCTCAATCAGCCCCAGCATTTT.

The chain recombines TRBV27 with TRBJ1-6, with a weak D call TRBD1 (5 bases). Germline CDR1 is MNHEY and CDR2 is SMNVEV (reference sequence). Trimming removed 8 bases from V and 3 bases from J, with 11 bases in between. This CDR3 contains 14 residues. The CDR3 sequence: CASGWGIYNSPLHF. Written as DNA, the CDR3 is TGTGCCAGCGGATGGGGGATCTATAATTCACCCCTCCACTTT.

The chain couples TRBV12-5 to TRBJ1-6; D remains unclear. V shed 4 bases and J shed 4 bases, with 11 bases lying between them. The CDR3 totals 15 residues. Germline V lookup: CDR1 LGHNT, CDR2 FRNRAP. CDR3 region: CASGSHRDYNSPLHF. The CDR3 DNA sequence: TGTGCTAGTGGTTCCCACCGGGATTATAATTCACCCCTCCACTTT.

The V gene is TRBV5-6, the J gene TRBJ1-2, with D maybe TRBD1 (5 bases). This CDR3 comprises 12 residues. CDR1 SGHDT and CDR2 YYEEEE come from the germline V gene. Trimming removed 6 bases at V and 4 bases at J, with 10 bases between. CDR3 sequence reads: CASTLGVYGYTF. CDR3 DNA sequence: TGTGCCAGCACCCTGGGGGTCTATGGCTACACCTTC.

This rearrangement joins TRBV6-6 to TRBJ2-1; 12 bases map to TRBD1. The J segment lost 8 bases and the V segment lost 4 bases, leaving 9 bases of the junction unmatched. The CDR3 length is 16 residues. The germline V gene has CDR1 MNHNY and CDR2 SVGAGI (reference sequence). CDR3 nucleotide sequence: TGTGCCAGCAGTTCAATCGGGACAGGGGGCACCGATGAGCAGTTCTTC. This translates into CASSSIGTGGTDEQFF.

The chain couples TRBV30 to TRBJ2-1; 9 nucleotides line up with TRBD1. Per the germline V gene, CDR1 is GTSNPN and CDR2 is SVGIG (reference sequence). V lost 2 bases to trimming and J lost 6 bases; unmatched junction nucleotides: 5. The CDR3 totals 14 residues. In DNA, the CDR3 is TGTGCCTGGAGTCTCGGGACAGGGATCAATGAGCAGTTCTTC. Its translation is CAWSLGTGINEQFF.

Concerning this clone itself: One base away lies a much larger clone, so this may be a sequencing read error. The sample holds other DNA sequences that translate to the same CDR3. The chain joins TRBV5-1 to TRBJ2-3; D unresolved. This CDR3 is 14 amino acids long. V shed 0 bases and J shed 6 bases, with 11 bases lying between them. CDR1 is SGHRS and CDR2 is YFSETQ in the germline V gene. This chain's CDR3 is CASSLEVPQDTQYF. In DNA, the CDR3 is TGCGCCAGCAGCTTGGAGGTCCCCCAGGATACGCAGTATTTT.

The V gene is TRBV9, the J gene TRBJ2-3; D might be TRBD2 (7 bases). CDR1 and CDR2 (germline): SGDLS, YYNGEE. The CDR3 totals 15 residues. Trimming cost V 0 bases and J 10 bases, with 18 bases left between them. The CDR3: CASSVVGGHSASQYF. CDR3 coding DNA: TGTGCCAGCAGCGTAGTGGGGGGGCACTCGGCTTCGCAGTATTTT.

V gene TRBV19 combines with J gene TRBJ2-7, with 7 bases identical to TRBD1. Per the germline V gene, CDR1 is LNHDA and CDR2 is SQIVND (reference sequence). This CDR3 region has 15 residues. V shed 3 bases, J shed 2 bases, and the junction held 7 bases outside the gene matches. The CDR3 spells CASSIRAGTAYEQYF. The CDR3 DNA is TGTGCCAGTAGTATTCGGGCAGGGACAGCCTACGAGCAGTACTTC. The full variable domain, rest sourced from reference TRBV19 and TRBJ2-7, is DGGITQSPKYLFRKEGQNVTLSCEQNLNHDAMYWYRQDPGQGLRLIYYSQIVNDFQKGDIAEGYSVSREKKESFPLTVTSAQKNPTAFYLCASSIRAGTAYEQYFGPGTRLTVT.

CDR3 bases: TGTGCCAGCAGCGGACAGTCGGGCGGCTACACCTTC. This codes for CASSGQSGGYTF. The rearrangement joins TRBV11-3 to TRBJ1-2; possibly TRBD1 for D (6 bases). Germline CDR1 SGHNT, CDR2 YENEEA. V shed 5 bases and J shed 8 bases, with 12 bases lying between them. The CDR3 runs 12 residues. The entire variable domain, with the rest obtained from reference TRBV11-3 and TRBJ1-2, is as follows: EAGVVQSPRYKIIEKKQPVAFWCNPISGHNTLYWYLQNLGQGPELLIRYENEEAVDDSQLPKDRFSAERLKGVDSTLKIQPAELGDSAVYLCASSGQSGGYTFGSGTRLTVV.

The chain carries TRBV4-1 and TRBJ1-1, with 7 positions matching TRBD1. From germline, CDR1 is MGHRA and CDR2 YSYEKL. J lost 0 bases, V lost 4 bases, and 8 bases had no gene match. This CDR3 spans 16 amino acids. CDR3 region: CASSPSRGQMNTEAFF. The CDR3 nucleotides read TGCGCCAGCAGCCCCTCCCGGGGACAGATGAACACTGAAGCTTTCTTT.

V gene TRBV2 combines with J gene TRBJ1-6; no clear D. Per germline, CDR1 SNHLY and CDR2 FYNNEI. The CDR3 has 15 amino acids. Trimming stripped 6 bases from V and 9 bases from J, with 18 bases between. CDR3 nucleotide sequence: TGTGCCAGCAGGTCGGGCCCCCGAAGGAGTTCACCCCTCCACTTT. As protein: CASRSGPRRSSPLHF.

The chain couples TRBV10-3 to TRBJ2-1, with TRBD2 identical over 10 bases. Trimming cost V 8 bases and J 3 bases; bases outside gene matches: 4. The CDR3 runs 14 residues. Germline CDR1 and CDR2: ENHRY and SYGVKD. The CDR3 DNA reads TGTGCCATCGCGCTAGCGGGGGACTACAATGAGCAGTTCTTC. This codes for CAIALAGDYNEQFF.

CDR3 in amino acids: CASTRWTAINEQFF. CDR3 nucleotide sequence: TGTGCCAGCACGAGATGGACAGCCATTAATGAGCAGTTCTTC. The J gene is TRBJ2-1, the V gene TRBV2; maybe TRBD1 (6 bases). Germline V lookup: CDR1 SNHLY, CDR2 FYNNEI. Trimming cost V 7 bases and J 7 bases, with 17 bases left between them. This CDR3 contains 14 residues.

This clone has only a few counts. The gene calls are TRBV27 and TRBJ2-2; D is tentatively TRBD1 or TRBD2 (6 bases each). Germline-derived CDR1 and CDR2 are MNHEY and SMNVEV (reference sequence). CDR3 length: 13 residues. V lost 7 bases to trimming and J lost 7 bases, with 13 bases between them. CDR3 residues: CASTPQGGGELFF. CDR3 nucleotide sequence: TGTGCCAGCACCCCACAGGGAGGCGGGGAGCTGTTTTTT.

This clone is medium-sized. The chain carries TRBV5-1 and TRBJ2-4; TRBD1 matches at 10 bases. The junction had 10 bases not matched to a gene; V was cut back by 4 bases and J by 0 bases. The CDR3 has 18 residues. Germline CDR1 is SGHRS and CDR2 is YFSETQ. For the CDR3, the DNA is TGCGCCAGCAGCCTCGGGACAGGGGAGGGGATAGCCAAAAACATTCAGTACTTC. Residues: CASSLGTGEGIAKNIQYF.

V is TRBV7-6 and J is TRBJ2-7; the match to TRBD1 covers 11 bases. Germline-derived CDR1 and CDR2 are SGHVS and FNYEAQ. CDR3 length: 14 residues. The ends lost 5 bases at V and 6 bases at J; junction bases unmatched: 6. DNA for the CDR3: TGTGCCAGCAGCCCGGGACAGGGGGTAGGCGAGCAGTACTTC. Amino acid sequence: CASSPGQGVGEQYF.